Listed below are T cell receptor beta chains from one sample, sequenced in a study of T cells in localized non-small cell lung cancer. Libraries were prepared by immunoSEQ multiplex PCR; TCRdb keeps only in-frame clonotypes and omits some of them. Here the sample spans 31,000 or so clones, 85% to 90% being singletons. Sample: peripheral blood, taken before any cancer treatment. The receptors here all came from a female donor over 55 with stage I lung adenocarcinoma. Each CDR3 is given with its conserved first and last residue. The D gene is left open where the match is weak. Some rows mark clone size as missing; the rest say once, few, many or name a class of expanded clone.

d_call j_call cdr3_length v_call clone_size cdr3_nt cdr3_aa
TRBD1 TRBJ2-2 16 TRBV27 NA TGTGCCAGCAGGCGGAGACAGGGGGCGCTCTCCGGGGAGCTGTTTTTT CASRRRQGALSGELFF
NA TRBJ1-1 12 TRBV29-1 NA TGCAGCGTTGCGGGGGTGGTCACTGAAGCTTTCTTT CSVAGVVTEAFF
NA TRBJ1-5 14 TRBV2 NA TGTGCCAGCAGTGAACGGCAAGGCAATCAGCCCCAGCATTTT CASSERQGNQPQHF
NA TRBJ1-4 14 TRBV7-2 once TGTGCCAGCAGCCCGAGGGGGGGAAGTGAAAAACTGTTTTTT CASSPRGGSEKLFF
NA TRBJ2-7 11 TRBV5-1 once TGCGCCAGCACAGGGGAGTACGAGCAGTACTTC CASTGEYEQYF
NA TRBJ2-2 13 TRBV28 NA TGTGCCAGCCAAACAGGGTACACCGGGGAGCTGTTTTTT CASQTGYTGELFF
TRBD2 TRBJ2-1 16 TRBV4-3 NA TGCGCCAGCAGCCAAAATAGCGGGAGGGGTTACAATGAGCAGTTCTTC CASSQNSGRGYNEQFF
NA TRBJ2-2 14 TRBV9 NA TGTGCCAGCGCAAGCTTCCCTGACACCGGGGAGCTGTTTTTT CASASFPDTGELFF
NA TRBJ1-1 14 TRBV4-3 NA TGCGCCAGCAGCCAAGGGACGGCGAACACTGAAGCTTTCTTT CASSQGTANTEAFF
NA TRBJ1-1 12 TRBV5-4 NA TGTGCCAGCAGCTTGGCCAACACTGAAGCTTTCTTT CASSLANTEAFF
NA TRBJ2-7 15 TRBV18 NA TGTGCCAGCTCTCCAAACTCCCGAACGGCGGGGGAGCAGTACTTC CASSPNSRTAGEQYF
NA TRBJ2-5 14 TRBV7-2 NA TGTGCCAGCAGCTTAAGCGGATTACAAGAGACCCAGTACTTC CASSLSGLQETQYF
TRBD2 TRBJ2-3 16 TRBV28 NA TGTGCCAGCAGCCCGCCTAGCGGCTCTAGCACAGATACGCAGTATTTT CASSPPSGSSTDTQYF
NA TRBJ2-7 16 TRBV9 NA TGTGCCAGCAGCCCAGACGGAACAGGGAATTCCTACGAGCAGTACTTC CASSPDGTGNSYEQYF
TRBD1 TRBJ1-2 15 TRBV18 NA TGTGCCAGCTCACCGTCGACAGGGGGCAACTATGGCTACACCTTC CASSPSTGGNYGYTF
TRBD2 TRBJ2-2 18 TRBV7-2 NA TGTGCCAGCAGCTTAATGGTTCCAGCGGGAGGAGGCACCGGGGAGCTGTTTTTT CASSLMVPAGGGTGELFF
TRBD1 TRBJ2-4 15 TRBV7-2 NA TGTGCCAGCAGCCGTACCCCGGACAGGGGTGACATTCAGTACTTC CASSRTPDRGDIQYF
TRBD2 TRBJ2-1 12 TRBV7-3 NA TGTGCCAGCAGCTTACAGCGGGGGGAGCAGTTCTTC CASSLQRGEQFF
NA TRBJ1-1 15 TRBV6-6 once TGTGCCAGCAGTACCCTACAGGGTGGGAACACTGAAGCTTTCTTT CASSTLQGGNTEAFF
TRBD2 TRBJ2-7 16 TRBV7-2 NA TGTGCCAGCAGCCTTCTCGGACTAGCGGGAGGGTACGAGCAGTACTTC CASSLLGLAGGYEQYF
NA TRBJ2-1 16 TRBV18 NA TGTGCCAGCTCACAAAAGGTGGGAAGCAGGGGCGATGAGCAGTTCTTC CASSQKVGSRGDEQFF
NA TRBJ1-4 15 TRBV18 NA TGTGCCAGCTCACCAAGGGGGTCCACTAATGAAAAACTGTTTTTT CASSPRGSTNEKLFF
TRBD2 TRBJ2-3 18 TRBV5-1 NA TGCGCCAGCAGCTCGGGTCATAGCGGGAGGGCCTTCCCAGATACGCAGTATTTT CASSSGHSGRAFPDTQYF
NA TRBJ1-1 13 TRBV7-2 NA TGTGCCAGCAGCCCTAACAGGGACACTGAAGCTTTCTTT CASSPNRDTEAFF
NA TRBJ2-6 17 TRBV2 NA TGTGCCAGCACCCGAGGGGGGTTTAACTCTGGGGCCAACGTCCTGACTTTC CASTRGGFNSGANVLTF
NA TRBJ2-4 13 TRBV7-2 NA TGTGCCAGCAGCCTCACCCCGGCGAACATTCAGTACTTC CASSLTPANIQYF
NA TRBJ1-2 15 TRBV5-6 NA TGTGCCAGCAGCCGCGGACAGCCGTCGATTTATGGCTACACCTTC CASSRGQPSIYGYTF